One sample yielded the 30 T cell receptor beta chains listed below, sequenced in a study of blood T cells in healthy people across ages. Using a J-beta primer mix together with a sample-barcoded 5' primer, a second PCR was run for 7 to 11 cycles. Via MiXCR, TCRdb re-called the 5' RACE reads, giving one row per CDR3 protein. The sample lists over 1,500,000 distinct CDR3 sequences; 30% to 40% were seen once. Material for sequencing was blood. The receptors stem from a human donor in good health.

The chain joins TRBV20-1 to TRBJ2-1, with a tentative D call TRBD2 (7 bases). V gave up 7 bases and J gave up 2 bases, with 15 bases separating them. From germline, CDR1 is DFQATT and CDR2 SNEGSKA (reference sequence). The CDR3 sequence is 14 residues long. The CDR3 reads CSGGGGGAYNEQFF. The DNA for the CDR3 is TGCAGTGGAGGGGGAGGGGGGGCCTACAATGAGCAGTTCTTC.

Only a few counts were recorded for this clonotype. The rearrangement links TRBV5-5 to TRBJ2-3, with 13 bases that match TRBD2. Per germline, CDR1 SGHKS and CDR2 YYEKEE (reference sequence). This CDR3 region has 14 residues. V shed 4 bases and J 10 bases; nucleotides not matched to a gene: 6. For the CDR3, the DNA is TGTGCCAGCAGCCAGACTAGCGGGGGGCCCCCGCAGTATTTT. Translated, it gives CASSQTSGGPPQYF.

The CDR3 spells CASTSGTGGCYEQFF. The CDR3 nucleotides read TGTGCCAGCACCTCCGGGACAGGGGGCTGTTATGAGCAGTTCTTC. The rearrangement links TRBV7-2 to TRBJ2-1; 12 bases line up with TRBD1. Germline-derived CDR1 and CDR2 are SGHTA and FQGNSA. Trimming took 7 bases from V and 8 from J; bases not matched to a gene: 9. The CDR3 contains 15 residues.

This clonotype was counted between two and nine times. This chain joins TRBV20-1 and TRBJ1-5; D is uncertain. The ends were cut back, 6 bases at V and 7 bases at J, with 13 bases in the middle. Germline V gives CDR1 DFQATT, CDR2 SNEGSKA (reference sequence). CDR3 length: 12 amino acids. CDR3 nucleotide sequence: TGCAGTGCCGGCCTGCCCGGCCAGCCCCAGCATTTT. Its protein is CSAGLPGQPQHF.

This clonotype was recorded a few times. CDR3: CASSWVATDTQYF. In DNA form, the CDR3 reads TGTGCCAGCAGTTGGGTGGCGACAGATACGCAGTATTTT. The J gene is TRBJ2-3, the V gene TRBV27, with no clear D. From germline, CDR1 is MNHEY and CDR2 SMNVEV (reference sequence). Trimming shortened V by 4 bases and J by 3 bases, and 8 bases separated the two germline ends. The CDR3 runs to 13 residues.

This chain uses TRBV12-3 or TRBV12-4 with TRBJ1-1; 8 bases are a match to TRBD1. Trimming at V came to 2 bases and at J to 11 bases, leaving 16 bases not matched to a gene. This CDR3 region has 16 residues. The CDR3 protein is CASSLRCRTGPPQAFF. The DNA for the CDR3 is TGTGCCAGCAGTTTACGTTGTCGGACAGGGCCACCGCAGGCTTTCTTT.

This sequence joins TRBV7-6 and TRBJ2-3; possibly TRBD1 for D (6 bases). Trimming took off 5 bases at V and 11 bases at J, with 17 bases between the two ends. The CDR3 is 13 amino acids. The germline V gene has CDR1 SGHVS and CDR2 FNYEAQ. The CDR3 coding sequence is TGTGCCAGCAGCCTCGGACAGAGTTCGTGGCAGTATTTT. Residues: CASSLGQSSWQYF.

This clonotype was counted between two and nine times. This chain links TRBV7-8 with TRBJ2-5; 8 bases line up with TRBD1. Germline-derived CDR1 and CDR2 are SGHVS and FQNEAQ. The V and J ends lost 2 bases and 5 bases, in that order; junction bases with no gene match: 7. The CDR3 extends over 15 amino acids. CDR3 sequence reads: CASSLLTGQVETQYF. DNA of the CDR3: TGTGCCAGCAGCTTATTAACGGGACAGGTTGAGACCCAGTACTTC. Full variable domain (missing parts from reference TRBV7-8 and TRBJ2-5): GAGVSQSPRYKVAKRGQDVALRCDPISGHVSLFWYQQALGQGPEFLTYFQNEAQLDKSGLPSDRFFAERPEGSVSTLKIQRTQQEDSAVYLCASSLLTGQVETQYFGPGTRLLVL.

The chain recombines TRBV7-9 with TRBJ1-4; D gene ambiguous. Germline V gene sequence: CDR1 SEHNR, CDR2 FQNEAQ (reference sequence). Trimming cost V 5 bases and J 6 bases, with 4 bases left between them. This CDR3 is 11 amino acids long. CDR3 sequence: CASSGDEKLFF. CDR3 nucleotides: TGTGCCAGCAGCGGTGATGAAAAACTGTTTTTT.

The V and J genes are TRBV6-6 and TRBJ2-1; 11 bases align to TRBD1. This CDR3 region has 14 residues. Trimming removed 6 bases from V and 5 bases from J; junction bases left unmatched: 3. The germline gives CDR1 MNHNY, CDR2 SVGAGI (reference sequence). The CDR3 bases are TGTGCCAGCAGACCGGGACAGGGGGACAATGAGCAGTTCTTC. Protein product: CASRPGQGDNEQFF.

The chain joins TRBV6-6 to TRBJ2-1; no clear D gene. Germline V gene lookup returns CDR1 MNHNY and CDR2 SVGAGI (reference sequence). CDR3 length: 14 amino acids. Trimming shortened V by 0 bases and J by 8 bases, and 11 bases separated the two germline ends. The CDR3 spells CASSYSILMDEQFF. CDR3 bases: TGTGCCAGCAGTTACTCGATACTGATGGATGAGCAGTTCTTC.

The rearrangement links TRBV24-1 to TRBJ1-2; TRBD1 matches at 7 bases. The CDR3 covers 14 residues. Germline V gives CDR1 KGHDR, CDR2 SFDVKD. The trim removed 2 bases at V and 7 bases at J, leaving 6 bases unmatched. The CDR3 here is CATSDSGTAGGYTF. The CDR3 DNA follows: TGTGCCACCAGTGATTCTGGGACAGCGGGTGGCTACACCTTC.

This clonotype was counted only a few times. CDR3 bases: TGCAGCGTTGAGGCCAGTGTCAGATCCTACAATGAGCAGTTCTTC. It is translated as CSVEASVRSYNEQFF. This sequence joins TRBV29-1 and TRBJ2-1; no clear D. Germline V lookup: CDR1 SQVTM, CDR2 ANQGSEA. V lost 3 bases and J 1 base, leaving 13 bases between the germline ends. The CDR3 consists of 15 residues.

The chain links TRBV20-1 to TRBJ1-5, with D tentatively TRBD1 (6 bases). The CDR3 spans 16 residues. Germline loops: CDR1 DFQATT, CDR2 SNEGSKA (reference sequence). V shed 3 bases and J shed 2 bases, with 17 bases lying between them. CDR3 DNA: TGCAGTGCTAGTGGGAGGGGGGGAGTGGGCAATCAGCCCCAGCATTTT. It specifies CSASGRGGVGNQPQHF.

This clonotype was found many times. This rearrangement joins TRBV7-9 to TRBJ1-1; perhaps TRBD1 as D (5 bases). CDR1 is SEHNR and CDR2 is FQNEAQ in the germline V gene (reference sequence). V was cut by 1 base and J by 4 bases, with 7 bases left in between. The CDR3 length is 13 residues. CDR3 sequence (DNA): TGTGCCAGCAGCTTAGATGGGGGCACTGAAGCTTTCTTT. Protein product: CASSLDGGTEAFF.

This clonotype was found once. A read error may account for a junction end that differs from germline. The chain uses TRBV11-3 and TRBJ2-1; 7 bases line up with TRBD1. Germline V gene data show CDR1 as SGHNT and CDR2 as YENEEA. This CDR3 is 16 amino acids long. CDR3 loop: CASSLFQGGLYSEQFF. CDR3 DNA: TGTGCCAGCAGCTTATTTCAAGGGGGCCTATACAGTGAGCAGTTCTTC.

This rearrangement joins TRBV27 to TRBJ2-1; D is undetermined. Germline V gene data show CDR1 as MNHEY and CDR2 as SMNVEV (reference sequence). V lost 3 bases and J 7 bases, leaving 10 bases between the germline ends. The CDR3 extends over 13 amino acids. The CDR3 DNA follows: TGTGCCAGCAGTTTCTCACAACCGAATGAGCAGTTCTTC. Translated: CASSFSQPNEQFF.

The chain couples TRBV6-1 to TRBJ1-2; unclear D gene. CDR1 and CDR2 from the germline V gene are MNHNS and SASEGT. V was pared by 6 bases and J by 2 bases, with 19 bases between. CDR3 length equals 16 residues. CDR3 loop: CASRSLWNSLNYGYTF. The DNA for the CDR3 is TGTGCCAGCAGGTCCTTATGGAACAGTCTAAACTATGGCTACACCTTC.

The V and J genes are TRBV20-1 and TRBJ2-5; D might be TRBD1 (6 bases). This CDR3 is built from 12 residues. The ends were cut back, 6 bases at V and 1 base at J, with 9 bases in the middle. CDR1 and CDR2 from the germline V gene are DFQATT and SNEGSKA (reference sequence). For the CDR3, the DNA is TGCAGTGCAAGGGACATCCAAGAGACCCAGTACTTC. Translation gives CSARDIQETQYF.

This clonotype was found a few times. The rearrangement joins TRBV6-6 to TRBJ2-5; possibly TRBD2 for D (7 bases). The CDR3 length is 16 residues. Germline lookup yields CDR1 MNHNY and CDR2 SVGAGI (reference sequence). The V end lost 0 bases, the J end lost 11 bases, and 22 bases lay between the germline ends. CDR3 sequence: CASSYSGAGAAREQYF. The CDR3 nucleotides are TGTGCCAGCAGTTACTCGGGGGCGGGGGCCGCGAGGGAGCAGTACTTC.

The V gene is TRBV3-1, the J gene TRBJ2-1; weak D call: TRBD2 (5 bases). Germline V gene data show CDR1 as LGHDT and CDR2 as YNNKEL (reference sequence). The CDR3 is 15 amino acids. V was cut by 0 bases and J by 5 bases, with 11 bases left in between. The CDR3 nucleotides read TGTGCCAGCAGCCAAGATACTAGGCTGGACAATGAGCAGTTCTTC. It codes for CASSQDTRLDNEQFF.

Ten or more counts support this clonotype. The chain couples TRBV7-2 to TRBJ2-7; TRBD1 aligns across 7 bases. CDR3 length: 18 amino acids. Looked up from germline, CDR1 is SGHTA and CDR2 is FQGNSA. Trimming at V came to 0 bases and at J to 2 bases, leaving 13 bases not matched to a gene. The CDR3 DNA follows: TGTGCCAGCAGCTTAGCGCTAATGGGGACAGTCCAGACCTACGAGCAGTACTTC. Its protein is CASSLALMGTVQTYEQYF.

This chain uses TRBV11-3 with TRBJ2-3; D possibly corresponds to TRBD1 (6 bases). This CDR3 has 12 residues. Trimming shortened V by 4 bases and J by 11 bases, and 13 bases separated the two germline ends. CDR1 is SGHNT and CDR2 is YENEEA in the germline V gene. The chain's CDR3 is CASSSQGGVQYF. Here the CDR3 DNA reads TGTGCCAGCAGCTCCCAAGGGGGTGTGCAGTATTTT.

The table lists this clonotype with a count of one. This chain uses TRBV29-1 with TRBJ1-1; D gene uncertain. Germline V lookup: CDR1 SQVTM, CDR2 ANQGSEA. The CDR3 length is 14 residues. V was clipped by 5 bases and J by 11 bases, with 24 bases between them. The CDR3: CSVQGNSKAEVAFF. In DNA form, the CDR3 reads TGCAGCGTTCAAGGAAATTCGAAGGCCGAGGTGGCTTTCTTT. Full variable domain (missing parts from reference TRBV29-1 and TRBJ1-1): SAVISQKPSRDICQRGTSLTIQCQVDSQVTMMFWYRQQPGQSLTLIATANQGSEATYESGFVIDKFPISRPNLTFSTLTVSNMSPEDSSIYLCSVQGNSKAEVAFFGQGTRLTVV.

J is TRBJ2-5 and V is TRBV20-1; no definite D call. The CDR3 loop spans 13 amino acids. Trimming stripped 5 bases from V and 5 bases from J, with 15 bases between. Germline values: CDR1 DFQATT, CDR2 SNEGSKA (reference sequence). The CDR3: CSAPTMAGETQYF. The CDR3 bases are TGCAGTGCTCCGACAATGGCCGGGGAGACCCAGTACTTC.

This clonotype turned up a few times. This may be a read error: a much more frequent sequence differs by one nucleotide. The V call is TRBV7-2, the J call TRBJ2-7; no clear D. Per germline, CDR1 SGHTA and CDR2 FQGNSA. The V gene lost 3 bases and the J gene lost 3 bases, with 6 bases spanning the gap. The CDR3 consists of 12 residues. CDR3 sequence: CASSFWDYEQYF. The CDR3 DNA is TGTGCCAGCAGCTTCTGGGACTACGAGCAGTACTTC.

This chain links TRBV9 with TRBJ2-3; D gene ambiguous. V lost 0 bases and J lost 0, with 17 bases in between. The germline V gene encodes CDR1 SGDLS and CDR2 YYNGEE. The CDR3 extends over 18 amino acids. The CDR3 DNA follows: TGTGCCAGCAGCGTAGCTACGAAGACACCCTCTAGCACAGATACGCAGTATTTT. It codes for CASSVATKTPSSTDTQYF. The whole variable domain, remainder taken from reference TRBV9 and TRBJ2-3, is DSGVTQTPKHLITATGQRVTLRCSPRSGDLSVYWYQQSLDQGLQFLIQYYNGEERAKGNILERFSAQQFPDLHSELNLSSLELGDSALYFCASSVATKTPSSTDTQYFGPGTRLTVL.

The genes are TRBV12-3 or TRBV12-4 and TRBJ1-2, with TRBD1 identical over 7 bases. The CDR3 spans 20 residues. Unmatched junction bases numbered 24, after V lost 4 bases and J lost 4 bases. CDR3: CASSSPRGGVYTSKFYGYTF. For the CDR3, the DNA is TGTGCCAGCAGTTCCCCGAGAGGGGGCGTATACACTAGCAAATTCTATGGCTACACCTTC.

The gene calls are TRBV12-3 or TRBV12-4 and TRBJ1-2; D is undetermined. This CDR3 is 13 amino acids long. V lost 6 bases and J 4 bases, leaving 12 bases between the germline ends. CDR3 sequence: CASSSGDLYGYTF. CDR3 nucleotide sequence: TGTGCCAGCAGCAGCGGGGATCTCTATGGCTACACCTTC.

The chain carries TRBV20-1 and TRBJ1-5; D gene ambiguous. The CDR3 has 13 residues. With 6 bases removed from V and 4 bases from J, the gap between germline ends came to 13 bases. Germline CDR1 and CDR2: DFQATT and SNEGSKA (reference sequence). The CDR3 bases are TGCAGTGCCAACCAGGACGGGAATCAGCCCCAGCATTTT. Translating gives CSANQDGNQPQHF.